Below are 30 T cell receptor beta chains sequenced from a single sample in a study of blood T cells in healthy people across ages. A second PCR of roughly 6 to 12 cycles used a sample-barcoded 5' primer and a J-beta primer mix. TCRdb reprocessed the 5' RACE reads via MiXCR and lists one record per CDR3 protein. The sample shows fewer than 900,000 distinct CDR3 sequences, roughly 49% of them seen only once. Material for sequencing was blood. These receptors came from an older woman in good health.

The chain joins TRBV10-3 to TRBJ2-5; no firm D call. The DNA end lines up better with TRBJ2-1; the J call may be wrong. Germline CDR1 ENHRY, CDR2 SYGVKD. CDR3 length: 13 amino acids. Here the CDR3 DNA reads TGTGCCATCAGGACCGGGTCCCCGGATGAGCAGTTCTTC. Residues: CAIRTGSPDEQFF.

The genes are TRBV7-9 and TRBJ1-2; D might be TRBD1 (5 bases). The germline V gene has CDR1 SEHNR and CDR2 FQNEAQ (reference sequence). With 4 bases removed from V and 4 bases from J, the gap between germline ends came to 19 bases. This CDR3 contains 16 residues. Here the CDR3 reads CASSSSEGTGFYGYTF. In DNA form, the CDR3 reads TGTGCCAGCAGCTCCTCGGAGGGGACGGGATTCTATGGCTACACCTTC. Using reference TRBV7-9 and TRBJ1-2 for the parts outside the CDR3, the full variable domain is DTGVSQNPRHKITKRGQNVTFRCDPISEHNRLYWYRQTLGQGPEFLTYFQNEAQLEKSRLLSDRFSAERPKGSFSTLEIQRTEQGDSAMYLCASSSSEGTGFYGYTFGSGTRLTVV.

The rearrangement uses TRBV11-2 and TRBJ2-3, with TRBD1 matching over 7 bases. CDR3 length: 15 residues. Unmatched junction bases numbered 7, after V lost 2 bases and J lost 5 bases. CDR1 and CDR2 from the germline V gene are SGHAT and FQNNGV. This CDR3 reads CASSLNRGIGDTQYF. DNA for the CDR3: TGTGCCAGCAGCTTAAACAGGGGCATTGGAGATACGCAGTATTTT.

The chain carries TRBV11-2 and TRBJ2-7; TRBD2 might be the D (6 bases). The CDR3 is 15 amino acids. Germline assignment: CDR1 SGHAT and CDR2 FQNNGV. The V gene lost 0 bases and the J gene lost 5 bases, with 14 bases spanning the gap. Here the CDR3 DNA reads TGTGCCAGCAGCTTAGATCCATCCGGGAGCCACGAGCAGTACTTC. Its translation is CASSLDPSGSHEQYF.

This clonotype showed up just a few times. V gene TRBV3-1 combines with J gene TRBJ2-1, with D hard to call. V lost 0 bases, J lost 10 bases, and 7 bases lay in between. Germline V gene lookup returns CDR1 LGHDT and CDR2 YNNKEL (reference sequence). CDR3 length: 12 residues. The CDR3 region has the DNA TGTGCCAGCAGCCAAGATCCAGCGGAGCAGTTCTTC. Translating gives CASSQDPAEQFF.

The chain employs TRBV2 and TRBJ2-6; 9 bases line up with TRBD1. V lost 4 bases to trimming and J lost 1 base; unmatched junction nucleotides: 8. Germline V gene sequence: CDR1 SNHLY, CDR2 FYNNEI. The CDR3 is made up of 18 amino acids. DNA of the CDR3: TGTGCCAGCAGTGGGGCGTGGACAGGGGCGTCTGGGGCCAACGTCCTGACTTTC. Translation: CASSGAWTGASGANVLTF.

V and J are TRBV27 and TRBJ2-7; the D is unclear. Germline assignment: CDR1 MNHEY and CDR2 SMNVEV (reference sequence). The CDR3 runs 15 residues. V was trimmed by 4 bases and J by 2 bases, leaving 15 bases between them. CDR3: CASSSKRTAAYEQYF. DNA of the CDR3: TGTGCCAGCAGTTCGAAAAGGACGGCCGCCTACGAGCAGTACTTC.

The gene calls are TRBV2 and TRBJ2-7, with D perhaps matching TRBD1 (5 bases). Gene TRBJ2-5 matches the end of the DNA better, so the J call may be wrong. The CDR3 runs 10 residues. CDR1 and CDR2 (germline): SNHLY, FYNNEI. CDR3: CASQRGTQYF. CDR3 DNA sequence: TGTGCCAGCCAAAGGGGGACCCAGTACTTC.

The chain combines TRBV7-2 with TRBJ1-2; unclear D gene. This CDR3 region has 14 residues. Germline CDR1 reads SGHTA; CDR2 reads FQGNSA. Trimming cost V 5 bases and J 4 bases, with 14 bases left between them. CDR3 loop: CASSLSPGRYGYTF. Here the CDR3 DNA reads TGTGCCAGCAGCCTCTCCCCCGGACGCTATGGCTACACCTTC.

The table lists this clonotype with a few counts. The V and J genes are TRBV4-2 and TRBJ2-4; 12 nucleotides line up with TRBD2. The end of the DNA aligns better with TRBJ2-7, so the J call may be wrong. Germline V gene data show CDR1 as LGHNA and CDR2 as YNFKEQ. CDR3 length: 15 amino acids. In nucleotides, the CDR3 is TGTGCCAGCAGCCCAGGACTAGCGGGACTGCACGAGCAGTACTTC. Its translation is CASSPGLAGLHEQYF.

This clonotype was counted between two and nine times. The gene calls are TRBV29-1 and TRBJ1-5; D remains ambiguous. The CDR3 spans 13 residues. Trimming took 4 bases from V and 0 from J, leaving 7 bases between them. Germline-derived CDR1 and CDR2 are SQVTM and ANQGSEA. The chain's CDR3 is CSVGTSSNQPQHF. The CDR3, as DNA: TGCAGCGTTGGAACGAGTAGCAATCAGCCCCAGCATTTT.

V usage is TRBV14 and J usage is TRBJ2-3; 7 positions agree with TRBD2. V shed 3 bases, J shed 8 bases, and the junction held 14 bases outside the gene matches. The CDR3 totals 16 residues. Germline V gene lookup returns CDR1 SGHDN and CDR2 FVKESK. CDR3 amino acids: CASSQVSGLSSGTQYF. DNA for the CDR3: TGTGCCAGCAGCCAGGTTAGCGGGCTCTCCTCCGGTACGCAGTATTTT.

V usage is TRBV12-3 or TRBV12-4 and J usage is TRBJ2-7, with TRBD1 matching over 8 bases. The V and J ends lost 4 bases and 2 bases, in that order; junction bases with no gene match: 10. The CDR3 spans 16 residues. In nucleotides, the CDR3 is TGTGCCAGCAGTTCACCGGGACAGGCGATTACCTACGAGCAGTACTTC. The encoded protein is CASSSPGQAITYEQYF.

This rearrangement joins TRBV5-1 to TRBJ2-4, with 7 bases lining up with TRBD1. Judging by the DNA end, TRBJ2-7 fits better; the J call may be wrong. The CDR3 is made up of 13 amino acids. Germline V lookup: CDR1 SGHRS, CDR2 YFSETQ. This chain's CDR3 is CASSLTGLHEQYF. The CDR3 DNA follows: TGCGCCAGCAGCCTGACAGGGTTGCACGAGCAGTACTTC.

The chain recombines TRBV4-2 with TRBJ2-7, with 8 bases fitting TRBD2. V shed 5 bases and J 1 base; nucleotides not matched to a gene: 10. CDR3 length: 16 residues. Per germline, CDR1 LGHNA and CDR2 YNFKEQ. DNA of the CDR3: TGTGCCAGCAGCGCGGGGGCGGGGGGATATTCCTACGAGCAGTACTTC. Amino acids: CASSAGAGGYSYEQYF.

CDR3 nucleotide sequence: TGTGCCAGCAGCTTAGCGGCTCAGGGATCCTACAATGAGCAGTTCTTC. This encodes CASSLAAQGSYNEQFF. This chain links TRBV7-2 with TRBJ2-1, with TRBD1 as a possible D gene (5 bases). CDR1 and CDR2 (germline): SGHTA, FQGNSA. This CDR3 has 16 residues. V lost 0 bases to trimming and J lost 1 base, with 10 bases between them.

The V gene is TRBV4-1, the J gene TRBJ1-2; 7 positions agree with TRBD1. This CDR3 has 19 residues. V trimming: 1 base; J trimming: 4 bases; junction bases outside the gene matches: 18. The V gene's germline CDR1 is MGHRA and CDR2 YSYEKL. In DNA form, the CDR3 reads TGCGCCAGCAGCCAAGTCACTAACCGGGACAGAATTTGGGCCTATGGCTACACCTTC. Translated, it gives CASSQVTNRDRIWAYGYTF.

V and J are TRBV4-3 and TRBJ2-3, with 7 positions matching TRBD1. CDR3 length equals 19 residues. Germline CDR1 reads LGHNA; CDR2 reads YSLEER. J was trimmed by 2 bases and V by 2 bases; bases with no gene match: 16. The CDR3 coding sequence is TGCGCCAGCAGCCAATCGCCGGGACAGACAAAACTTTTCACAGATACGCAGTATTTT. Protein: CASSQSPGQTKLFTDTQYF.

The V call is TRBV9, the J call TRBJ2-1; D may match TRBD1 or TRBD2 (6 bases each). In germline, CDR1 is SGDLS, CDR2 YYNGEE. With 4 bases removed from V and 12 bases from J, the gap between germline ends came to 17 bases. This CDR3 region has 13 residues. As DNA, the CDR3 is TGTGCCAGCAGCACAGGGACTGTTGGGCTGCAGTTCTTC. Translated, it gives CASSTGTVGLQFF.

The rearrangement joins TRBV7-2 to TRBJ1-6, with unresolved D. V was clipped by 11 bases and J by 5 bases, with 10 bases between them. The CDR3 has 12 amino acids. Looked up from germline, CDR1 is SGHTA and CDR2 is FQGNSA. In nucleotides, the CDR3 is TGTGCCTCCGGGCCCAATAATTCACCCCTCCACTTT. It specifies CASGPNNSPLHF.

This clonotype was counted only a few times. J is TRBJ1-2 and V is TRBV19; D not certain. Trimming shortened V by 2 bases and J by 6 bases, and 19 bases separated the two germline ends. The CDR3 has 16 amino acids. Germline CDR1 reads LNHDA; CDR2 reads SQIVND (reference sequence). The CDR3 DNA reads as TGTGCCAGTAGTATACCCGTATGGCGGTCTTTTGATGGCTACACCTTC. This codes for CASSIPVWRSFDGYTF.

The rearrangement links TRBV6-5 to TRBJ1-2, with 9 bases matching TRBD1. With 4 bases clipped from V and 8 bases from J, the junction kept 5 bases outside the gene matches. The CDR3 totals 13 residues. The germline gives CDR1 MNHEY, CDR2 SVGAGI. The chain's CDR3 is CASSSGQGRGYTF. In nucleotides, the CDR3 is TGTGCCAGCAGTTCGGGACAGGGACGGGGCTACACCTTC.

This clonotype was picked up a small number of times. The chain recombines TRBV5-1 with TRBJ1-1; tentative D call: TRBD1 (6 bases). V was cut by 2 bases and J by 7 bases, with 12 bases left in between. Per the germline V gene, CDR1 is SGHRS and CDR2 is YFSETQ. This CDR3 is built from 13 residues. The CDR3 DNA reads as TGCGCCAGCAGCTTCGTTGGGGGCGGTGAAGCTTTCTTT. Amino acid sequence: CASSFVGGGEAFF.

This clonotype was observed once. The rearrangement uses TRBV29-1 and TRBJ1-4; D not resolved. CDR1 and CDR2 (germline): SQVTM, ANQGSEA. There are 13 residues in the CDR3. The ends were cut back, 3 bases at V and 8 bases at J, with 13 bases in the middle. Here the CDR3 reads CSVEARKGEKLFF. The DNA of the CDR3 is TGCAGCGTTGAGGCTCGGAAGGGCGAAAAACTGTTTTTT. The complete variable domain, with remaining parts taken from reference TRBV29-1 and TRBJ1-4, reads SAVISQKPSRDICQRGTSLTIQCQVDSQVTMMFWYRQQPGQSLTLIATANQGSEATYESGFVIDKFPISRPNLTFSTLTVSNMSPEDSSIYLCSVEARKGEKLFFGSGTQLSVL.

V and J are TRBV27 and TRBJ2-7, with no clear D. CDR1 and CDR2 from the germline V gene are MNHEY and SMNVEV (reference sequence). The CDR3 totals 14 residues. V was pared by 6 bases and J by 2 bases, with 14 bases between. The CDR3 is CASSERPVPYEQYF. DNA of the CDR3: TGTGCCAGCAGCGAGAGACCTGTCCCCTACGAGCAGTACTTC.

This clonotype was seen more than once but under ten times. The chain combines TRBV16 with TRBJ1-2; the D gene is possibly TRBD1 (5 bases). The V gene's germline CDR1 is KGHSY and CDR2 FQNENV. V dropped 2 bases and J dropped 3 bases, with 7 bases sitting between them. This CDR3 has 13 amino acids. This CDR3 reads CASSQGADYGYTF. The CDR3 nucleotides are TGTGCCAGCAGCCAAGGGGCCGACTATGGCTACACCTTC. Together with reference TRBV16 and TRBJ1-2, the CDR3 gives the full variable domain: GEEVAQTPKHLVRGEGQKAKLYCAPIKGHSYVFWYQQVLKNEFKFLISFQNENVFDETGMPKERFSAKCLPNSPCSLEIQATKLEDSAVYFCASSQGADYGYTFGSGTRLTVV.

This clonotype was observed a few times. The chain joins TRBV28 to TRBJ1-2; 8 nucleotides agree with TRBD1. The CDR3 covers 16 residues. In germline, CDR1 is MDHEN, CDR2 SYDVKM. V trimming: 2 bases; J trimming: 4 bases; junction bases outside the gene matches: 9. DNA for the CDR3: TGTGCCAGCAGTTTACAGGGGGCCAAGGGGGTCTATGGCTACACCTTC. This encodes CASSLQGAKGVYGYTF.

This chain links TRBV2 with TRBJ2-3; no clear D. The CDR3 consists of 14 residues. Germline-derived CDR1 and CDR2 are SNHLY and FYNNEI. Trimming took off 4 bases at V and 1 base at J, with 9 bases between the two ends. As DNA, the CDR3 is TGTGCCAGCAGTGTCGAGTCTGGCACAGATACGCAGTATTTT. Translation gives CASSVESGTDTQYF.

This chain links TRBV12-3 or TRBV12-4 with TRBJ2-5; D possibly corresponds to TRBD2 (7 bases). V was shortened by 4 bases and J by 5 bases, with 17 bases between the two germline ends. This CDR3 spans 15 amino acids. In DNA form, the CDR3 reads TGTGCCAGCAGTTCGCTGCGAGGGGGGGAGGAGACCCAGTACTTC. Protein: CASSSLRGGEETQYF.

The chain couples TRBV12-3 or TRBV12-4 to TRBJ2-3, with D hard to call. Trimming removed 8 bases at V and 6 bases at J, with 9 bases between. This CDR3 has 11 amino acids. As DNA, the CDR3 is TGTGCCAGCGTGGGCCGCGATACGCAGTATTTT. It yields the protein CASVGRDTQYF.